This entry lists 11 T cell receptor beta chains sequenced from one sample in a study of CD8+ T cells in alopecia areata. Specified treatment: oral pan-JAK inhibitor, 5-10 mg twice daily. Investigators isolated RNA and reverse transcribed it into cDNA to act as the sequencing template. The assay was immunoSEQ multiplex PCR, and TCRdb's table has in-frame clones only and misses some. This sample yields approximately 160,000 clones, of which approximately 62% are seen a single time; 12% to 15% belongs to the top ten. The material sequenced was CD4+ T cells sorted from blood, taken at week 24, from a patient treated with tofacitinib. The receptor source for this set is a human donor with alopecia areata.

The genes are TRBV12-5 and TRBJ1-1; D gene ambiguous. The germline CDR1 and CDR2 sequences are LGHNT and FRNRAP. Trimming cost V 4 bases and J 4 bases, with 22 bases left between them. The CDR3 has 17 residues. The CDR3 coding sequence is TGTGCTAGTGGTTCCTTACTTGTCAGAGGGAGTGGCACTGAAGCTTTCTTT. It is translated as CASGSLLVRGSGTEAFF.

The chain uses TRBV7-9 and TRBJ2-2; no clear D. CDR3 size: 12 residues. V was shortened by 1 base and J by 7 bases, with 4 bases between the two germline ends. Germline CDR1 is SEHNR and CDR2 is FQNEAQ (reference sequence). The CDR3 here is CASSLEGGELFF. The CDR3 DNA reads as TGTGCCAGCAGCTTAGAGGGCGGGGAGCTGTTTTTT.

V is TRBV9 and J is TRBJ1-6; 7 nucleotides align to TRBD1. The CDR3 loop spans 15 amino acids. V lost 5 bases, J lost 8 bases, and 10 bases stayed unmatched. Per the germline V gene, CDR1 is SGDLS and CDR2 is YYNGEE. CDR3: CASSTQGKLDSPLHF. The CDR3 region has the DNA TGTGCCAGCAGTACACAGGGGAAACTGGATTCACCCCTCCACTTT. Looking up the rest from reference TRBV9 and TRBJ1-6 gives the full variable domain: DSGVTQTPKHLITATGQRVTLRCSPRSGDLSVYWYQQSLDQGLQFLIQYYNGEERAKGNILERFSAQQFPDLHSELNLSSLELGDSALYFCASSTQGKLDSPLHFGNGTRLTVT.

This chain uses TRBV4-1 with TRBJ1-2; 12 nucleotides match TRBD1. Losses at the gene ends were 3 bases for V and 6 bases for J; bases not matched to a gene: 11. The CDR3 consists of 17 residues. Germline V CDR1 and CDR2: MGHRA, YSYEKL. This chain's CDR3 is CASSHRQGQGAYDGYTF. The CDR3 DNA reads TGCGCCAGCAGCCATCGTCAGGGACAGGGGGCGTATGATGGCTACACCTTC.

The chain combines TRBV4-1 with TRBJ2-2, with 8 bases identical to TRBD1. There are 15 residues in the CDR3. Germline-derived CDR1 and CDR2 are MGHRA and YSYEKL. Trimming removed 2 bases from V and 3 bases from J; junction bases left unmatched: 2. This chain's CDR3 is CASSQTTGDTGELFF. DNA for the CDR3: TGCGCCAGCAGCCAAACGACAGGGGACACCGGGGAGCTGTTTTTT.

This chain uses TRBV30 with TRBJ2-5; D gene unclear. V gave up 3 bases and J gave up 9 bases, with 17 bases separating them. CDR1 is GTSNPN, CDR2 SVGIG, per germline (reference sequence). The CDR3 covers 13 residues. CDR3 sequence reads: CAWRRVSLGAQYF. CDR3 in DNA: TGTGCCTGGAGGCGCGTGAGTTTGGGTGCCCAGTACTTC.

A few counts support this clone. The chain employs TRBV6-4 and TRBJ1-1, with D tentatively TRBD1 (5 bases). There are 12 residues in the CDR3. Germline CDR1 MRHNA, CDR2 SNTAGT. Trimming shortened V by 0 bases and J by 9 bases, and 8 bases separated the two germline ends. The CDR3 loop reads CASSDSGLKAFF. The CDR3 DNA reads as TGTGCCAGCAGTGACTCGGGACTGAAAGCTTTCTTT.

This chain uses TRBV9 with TRBJ2-5; the D gene is possibly TRBD2 (5 bases). Looked up from germline, CDR1 is SGDLS and CDR2 is YYNGEE. V lost 0 bases and J lost 9, with 15 bases in between. This CDR3 contains 14 residues. The CDR3 spells CASSVEVEAEPQYF. Written as DNA, the CDR3 is TGTGCCAGCAGCGTAGAAGTGGAAGCGGAGCCCCAGTACTTC. Looking up the rest from reference TRBV9 and TRBJ2-5 gives the full variable domain: DSGVTQTPKHLITATGQRVTLRCSPRSGDLSVYWYQQSLDQGLQFLIQYYNGEERAKGNILERFSAQQFPDLHSELNLSSLELGDSALYFCASSVEVEAEPQYFGPGTRLLVL.

The chain carries TRBV6-5 and TRBJ1-5; D remains unclear. Trimming stripped 0 bases from V and 1 base from J, with 7 bases between. The germline V gene has CDR1 MNHEY and CDR2 SVGAGI. The CDR3 is 15 amino acids. CDR3 region: CASSYSGLSNQPQHF. In DNA, the CDR3 is TGTGCCAGCAGTTACTCGGGTTTAAGCAATCAGCCCCAGCATTTT.

This chain links TRBV30 with TRBJ1-2; D may be TRBD1 (5 bases). Germline V lookup: CDR1 GTSNPN, CDR2 SVGIG (reference sequence). CDR3 size: 13 residues. V gave up 7 bases and J gave up 5 bases, with 17 bases separating them. CDR3 bases: TGTGCCTCACAACAAAGGGGAAGATATGGCTACACCTTC. Translating gives CASQQRGRYGYTF.

This chain connects TRBV12-5 to TRBJ2-2; TRBD1 aligns across 7 bases. The J segment lost 1 base and the V segment lost 4 bases, leaving 6 bases of the junction unmatched. Germline V gene sequence: CDR1 LGHNT, CDR2 FRNRAP. CDR3 length: 16 amino acids. DNA of the CDR3: TGTGCTAGTGGTTGGTCCCGACAGGGGAACACCGGGGAGCTGTTTTTT. It translates to CASGWSRQGNTGELFF.